Listed below are T cell receptor beta chains from one sample, sequenced in a study of tumor and adjacent non-tumor tissue in lung cancer. TCRdb independently ran MiXCR on the multiplex PCR reads; one entry per CDR3 protein. The data contain roughly 65,000 distinct CDR3 sequences, just under 60% of them singletons. Material: lung tumor tissue. The receptors shown here come from a middle-aged man with non-small cell lung cancer. Both conserved end residues are part of each CDR3. A D gene is named only where the DNA matches it firmly. Only part of the rows carry a size: once, few, many, or a class if the clone is expanded.

d_call j_call clone_size v_call cdr3_aa cdr3_nt
. TRBJ2-5 . TRBV11-2 CAIRENRETQYF TGTGCCATCAGGGAGAACCGAGAGACCCAGTACTTC
. TRBJ2-7 . TRBV11-2 CASSLHTEYYEQYF TGTGCCAGCAGCCTACATACGGAATACTACGAGCAATACTTC
TRBD2 TRBJ2-1 many TRBV13 CASSPPRGSGTSYNEQFF TGTGCCAGCAGCCCACCCCGAGGTAGCGGGACATCCTACAATGAGCAGTTCTTC
. TRBJ2-7 many TRBV4-2 CASSQDSYRYSLRGQYF TGTGCCAGCAGCCAAGATTCGTACCGCTACTCTTTAAGGGGGCAGTACTTC
. TRBJ1-1 medium-sized TRBV11-2 CASSLKRNTEAFF TGTGCCAGCAGCTTGAAGAGGAACACTGAAGCTTTCTTT
TRBD2 TRBJ2-5 . TRBV11-2 CASSSDKLAGVKETQYF TGTGCCAGCAGCTCAGATAAACTAGCGGGGGTCAAAGAGACCCAGTACTTC
. TRBJ2-2 few TRBV5-1 CASARYKNGPLSGELFF TGCGCCAGCGCCAGATATAAGAACGGTCCATTGTCCGGGGAGCTGTTTTTT
. TRBJ1-2 many TRBV4-1 CASSQDIWSGLSNYGYTF TGCGCCAGCAGCCAAGATATTTGGTCGGGTTTATCTAACTATGGCTACACCTTC
TRBD1 TRBJ2-7 . TRBV6-1 CVSGPATGSSYEQYF TGTGTCAGCGGCCCGGCGACAGGGAGCTCCTACGAGCAGTACTTC
TRBD2 TRBJ2-1 . TRBV11-3 CASSHSPSGGEQFF TGTGCCAGCAGCCATTCCCCAAGCGGGGGTGAGCAGTTCTTC
. TRBJ2-3 . TRBV28 CASRTEGTDTQYF TGTGCCAGCAGAACAGAGGGCACAGATACGCAGTATTTT